This T cell receptor beta chain originates from a study of blood T cell repertoires in COVID-19. In the study overall: Collection of acute and convalescent COVID-19 samples took place in the United States, Italy and Spain. T cells, B-cell-depleted T cells, or PBMCs supplied cDNA or gDNA.

Original data processing: Amplification of reference gene primers provided the estimated nucleated cell counts. Only in-frame clones appear in the TCRdb table, and some are missing; sequencing was by immunoSEQ multiplex PCR. That table is the source of V, J and clone size, and D and trimming were worked out from the DNA. The profile shows 150,000 to 200,000 clones, roughly 88% of them singletons. The CDR3 loop spans 16 amino acids. Germline V gene lookup returns CDR1 SGHRS and CDR2 YFSETQ. Trimming at V came to 0 bases and at J to 3 bases, leaving 5 bases not matched to a gene. Sequencing was carried out using peripheral blood. The V and J genes are TRBV5-1 and TRBJ2-1, with 8 bases lining up with TRBD1. This clonotype was sampled from a woman at least 80 years old with active or convalescent COVID-19. The CDR3, as DNA: TGCGCCAGCAGCTTGGCGGGACAGGACGGCTACAATGAGCAGTTCTTC. Protein product: CASSLAGQDGYNEQFF.